A selection of T cell receptor beta chains follows, all from one sample in a study of regulatory T cells in long-lasting Graves disease. TCRdb processed the multiplex PCR reads anew with MiXCR; each CDR3 protein has one entry. The table records fewer than 550,000 distinct CDR3 sequences, approximately 21% of them present only once. The material was peripheral blood mononuclear cells (PBMCs), obtained when the disease was refractory, from a patient treated with antithyroid drugs. The origin of the receptors is a female donor with Graves disease. The CDR3 runs from the conserved cysteine through the conserved F or W. The D gene is left open where the match is weak. Expanded clones are given a class, and other clones once, few, many or no size at all.

TRBV27	TRBJ2-7	many	.	CASRPRASPDEQYF	TGTGCCAGCAGACCTCGGGCCTCACCTGACGAGCAGTACTTC
TRBV20-1	TRBJ2-1	few	.	CSARGDKGAYNEQFF	TGCAGTGCTAGAGGGGATAAGGGGGCCTACAATGAGCAGTTCTTC
TRBV30	TRBJ2-7	.	.	CAWSVQRSYEQYF	TGTGCCTGGAGTGTACAGCGGTCCTACGAGCAGTACTTC
TRBV2	TRBJ2-3	.	.	CASRWGPQSDTQYF	TGTGCCAGCAGGTGGGGACCCCAGTCGGATACGCAGTATTTT
TRBV4-3	TRBJ2-2	few	.	CASSQEVIRTGELFF	TGCGCCAGCAGCCAAGAGGTCATCAGGACCGGGGAGCTGTTTTTT
TRBV30	TRBJ1-2	.	.	CAWNLEGYGYTF	TGTGCCTGGAATTTAGAGGGGTATGGCTACACCTTC
TRBV11-2	TRBJ2-2	.	.	CASSRGTLNTGELFF	TGTGCCAGCAGTCGAGGTACCCTAAACACCGGGGAGCTGTTTTTT
TRBV29-1	TRBJ1-2	many	.	CSVDRQGSYGYTF	TGCAGCGTTGATCGGCAGGGATCCTACGGCTACACCTTC
TRBV5-4	TRBJ1-2	.	TRBD1	CASSLLGQGAVGYTF	TGTGCCAGCAGCTTGTTGGGACAGGGGGCCGTAGGCTACACCTTC
TRBV19	TRBJ1-5	few	.	CASSIDRGNQPQHF	TGTGCCAGTAGTATAGACAGGGGCAATCAGCCCCAGCATTTT
TRBV10-3	TRBJ2-7	.	TRBD2	CAISFDYSGNPYF	TGTGCCATCAGTTTTGATTATAGCGGGAATCCGTACTTC
TRBV20-1	TRBJ1-1	many	.	CSARGGGSNTEAFF	TGCAGTGCTAGAGGCGGGGGGTCGAACACTGAAGCTTTCTTT
TRBV30	TRBJ1-1	few	.	CAWRSAGVTEAFF	TGTGCCTGGAGATCGGCAGGGGTCACTGAAGCTTTCTTT
TRBV11-2	TRBJ2-5	many	TRBD1	CASSSTGVTEETQYF	TGTGCCAGCAGCTCAACAGGGGTGACGGAAGAGACCCAGTACTTC